The 16 T cell receptor beta chains listed next were all sequenced from one sample in a study of blood T cell repertoires in COVID-19. TCRdb keeps only in-frame clones here, not all; method: immunoSEQ multiplex PCR. The sample carries under 150,000 clones, less than 85% recorded once. Sequenced: peripheral blood. The receptor source for this set is a human donor in a cohort sampled during active COVID-19.

This chain joins TRBV6-5 and TRBJ2-1, with D possibly being TRBD1 (6 bases). Germline V gene lookup returns CDR1 MNHEY and CDR2 SVGAGI. CDR3 length: 12 amino acids. Trimming pared 6 bases from V and 9 bases from J, leaving 12 bases between. The CDR3, as DNA: TGTGCCAGCAGCCTTAGAGGGGGTGAGCAGTTCTTC. Translation gives CASSLRGGEQFF.

V gene TRBV6-5 combines with J gene TRBJ1-1, with D maybe TRBD1 (5 bases). CDR1 MNHEY and CDR2 SVGAGI come from the germline V gene. V lost 2 bases, J lost 3 bases, and 7 bases lay in between. CDR3 size: 13 residues. The CDR3 loop is CASSYQGDTEAFF. CDR3 nucleotides: TGTGCCAGCAGTTACCAAGGGGACACTGAAGCTTTCTTT.

The rearrangement uses TRBV7-8 and TRBJ1-3; 10 nucleotides align to TRBD1. Germline V gives CDR1 SGHVS, CDR2 FQNEAQ. V trimming: 3 bases; J trimming: 5 bases; junction bases outside the gene matches: 10. This CDR3 contains 17 residues. CDR3 DNA sequence: TGTGCCAGCAGCTTGGGTACCGGGACAGGGGATCGAAACACCATATATTTT. Translation: CASSLGTGTGDRNTIYF.

The rearrangement links TRBV6-4 to TRBJ2-1; TRBD2 matches 9 bases. With 0 bases clipped from V and 3 bases from J, the junction kept 3 bases outside the gene matches. Germline assignment: CDR1 MRHNA and CDR2 SNTAGT. The CDR3 length is 16 residues. The CDR3 here is CASSDSRGGDYNEQFF. For the CDR3, the DNA is TGTGCCAGCAGTGACTCCCGCGGGGGGGACTACAATGAGCAGTTCTTC.

The chain couples TRBV4-1 to TRBJ1-5; D might be TRBD1 (6 bases). Germline V gene sequence: CDR1 MGHRA, CDR2 YSYEKL. This CDR3 is 14 amino acids long. Trimming shortened V by 2 bases and J by 7 bases, and 12 bases separated the two germline ends. CDR3 sequence: CASSQQQGGQPQHF. CDR3 sequence (DNA): TGCGCCAGCAGCCAACAACAGGGCGGCCAGCCCCAGCATTTT.

Worth noting for this clone: The same CDR3 arises from other DNA sequences in this sample as well. The V call is TRBV2, the J call TRBJ1-1; no firm D call. The CDR3 is 10 amino acids. Trimming took 8 bases from V and 7 from J, leaving 8 bases between them. Per the germline V gene, CDR1 is SNHLY and CDR2 is FYNNEI. CDR3 sequence: CASRYSEAFF. CDR3 bases: TGTGCCAGCCGATACAGTGAAGCTTTCTTT.

This chain uses TRBV18 with TRBJ2-7; 8 nucleotides match TRBD2. CDR1 and CDR2 (germline): KGHSH, LQKENI. Trimming cost V 6 bases and J 3 bases; bases outside gene matches: 13. The length of the CDR3 is 16 residues. This CDR3 reads CASSQRVSRGVYEQYF. The DNA for the CDR3 is TGTGCCAGCTCGCAACGGGTGTCGCGGGGGGTCTACGAGCAGTACTTC.

The table lists this clone with a count of one. The chain employs TRBV3-1 (or the pseudogene TRBV3-2) and TRBJ2-1, with 7 bases fitting TRBD2. The CDR3 covers 15 residues. Germline CDR1 reads LGHDT; CDR2 reads YNNKEL (reference sequence). The trim removed 5 bases at V and 7 bases at J, leaving 11 bases unmatched. The CDR3 here is CASSLINGGTNEQFF. In DNA form, the CDR3 reads TGTGCCAGCAGCTTAATAAACGGGGGGACGAATGAGCAGTTCTTC.

This clone occurred once. This chain uses TRBV11-2 with TRBJ2-1; 9 positions match TRBD2. Germline V gives CDR1 SGHAT, CDR2 FQNNGV. Trimming removed 7 bases from V and 5 bases from J; junction bases left unmatched: 9. CDR3 length: 15 residues. The CDR3 protein is CASTVRGLAHNEQFF. CDR3 bases: TGTGCCAGCACCGTCCGGGGACTAGCCCACAATGAGCAGTTCTTC. The whole variable domain, remainder taken from reference TRBV11-2 and TRBJ2-1, is EAGVAQSPRYKIIEKRQSVAFWCNPISGHATLYWYQQILGQGPKLLIQFQNNGVVDDSQLPKDRFSAERLKGVDSTLKIQPAKLEDSAVYLCASTVRGLAHNEQFFGPGTRLTVL.

V is TRBV10-2 and J is TRBJ1-5; D is perhaps TRBD1 (5 bases). The CDR3 runs 13 residues. CDR1 and CDR2 from the germline V gene are WSHSY and SAAADI. V shed 3 bases and J shed 8 bases, with 11 bases lying between them. DNA of the CDR3: TGCGCCAGCAGTGATGCAGGGCAGAAGCCCCAGCATTTT. Its protein is CASSDAGQKPQHF.

V and J are TRBV20-1 and TRBJ2-1; D uncertain. Germline V gene sequence: CDR1 DFQATT, CDR2 SNEGSKA (reference sequence). Trimming took 4 bases from V and 7 from J, leaving 8 bases between them. CDR3 length equals 11 residues. CDR3 in amino acids: CSAKSRNEQFF. The CDR3 region has the DNA TGCAGTGCTAAGTCGAGGAATGAGCAGTTCTTC.

The chain links TRBV19 to TRBJ2-3; D is undetermined. The germline V gene encodes CDR1 LNHDA and CDR2 SQIVND (reference sequence). This CDR3 region has 14 residues. The ends were cut back, 9 bases at V and 2 bases at J, with 15 bases in the middle. DNA of the CDR3: TGTGCCAGCTCCCCCGAGAGGTACACAGATACGCAGTATTTT. The encoded protein is CASSPERYTDTQYF.

V is TRBV5-1 and J is TRBJ2-5, with 9 bases that match TRBD1. V lost 5 bases, J lost 5 bases, and 7 bases stayed unmatched. Germline CDR1 and CDR2: SGHRS and YFSETQ. The CDR3 sequence is 14 residues long. CDR3 DNA: TGCGCCAGCAGAACGGGACAGGGACTTGAGACCCAGTACTTC. Amino acid sequence: CASRTGQGLETQYF.

The chain joins TRBV29-1 to TRBJ1-2, with 8 bases that match TRBD1. Germline CDR1 reads SQVTM; CDR2 reads ANQGSEA. Losses at the gene ends were 3 bases for V and 7 bases for J; bases not matched to a gene: 10. The CDR3 has 14 residues. CDR3 protein: CSVDQGQGDFGYTF. The CDR3 DNA is TGCAGCGTTGACCAAGGACAGGGAGATTTTGGCTACACCTTC.

The V call is TRBV28, the J call TRBJ2-7; tentative D call: TRBD1 (5 bases). The CDR3 length is 12 residues. Germline assignment: CDR1 MDHEN and CDR2 SYDVKM. The ends were cut back, 6 bases at V and 6 bases at J, with 12 bases in the middle. The DNA for the CDR3 is TGTGCCAGCAGCCGCCAGGGTTTCGAGCAGTACTTC. Translating it yields CASSRQGFEQYF.

The table lists this clone with a count of one. This chain connects TRBV10-3 to TRBJ2-1, with TRBD2 matching 10 bases. Trimming cost V 8 bases and J 0 bases; bases outside gene matches: 13. The CDR3 extends over 18 amino acids. From germline, CDR1 is ENHRY and CDR2 SYGVKD. DNA for the CDR3: TGTGCCATCGGAGGGAGGCTAGCGGGGGTCAGCTCCTACAATGAGCAGTTCTTC. Protein: CAIGGRLAGVSSYNEQFF.